The 3 T cell receptor beta chains presented below share a single source sample, sequenced in a study of blood T cell repertoires in COVID-19. The data were produced by immunoSEQ multiplex PCR, yet TCRdb's version contains in-frame clones alone and is incomplete. The sample shows approximately 250,000 clones, about 90% of them seen only once. The sequenced sample consisted of peripheral blood. Receptors were obtained from a man aged 30-40 years with COVID-19, enrolled during active disease.

V and J are TRBV11-2 and TRBJ2-5; TRBD1 agrees at 10 bases. CDR3 size: 15 residues. The ends lost 1 base at V and 7 bases at J; junction bases unmatched: 6. CDR1 SGHAT and CDR2 FQNNGV come from the germline V gene. The CDR3 reads CASSLGQGAGVTQYF. CDR3 DNA: TGTGCCAGCAGCTTAGGACAGGGGGCGGGGGTGACCCAGTACTTC.

CDR3 in DNA: TGTGCCAGCAGTTACTCGAGAGGACTAGCGGGGGCTGAGCAGTATTTT. Residues: CASSYSRGLAGAEQYF. V and J are TRBV6-5 and TRBJ2-3; 13 bases match TRBD2. CDR1 and CDR2 from the germline V gene are MNHEY and SVGAGI. V shed 0 bases and J 11 bases; nucleotides not matched to a gene: 8. The CDR3 is made up of 16 amino acids.

J is TRBJ2-3 and V is TRBV19; TRBD1 is a possible D gene (5 bases). V lost 1 base, J lost 2 bases, and 13 bases lay in between. CDR1 LNHDA and CDR2 SQIVND come from the germline V gene (reference sequence). CDR3 length: 16 residues. The CDR3 bases are TGTGCCAGTAGTATAGCAAGGGCAGGGAACACAGATACGCAGTATTTT. Amino acid sequence: CASSIARAGNTDTQYF.